These T cell receptor beta chains were read from a single sample in a study of shared clonotypes between healthy human individuals. The method was immunoSEQ multiplex PCR; TCRdb's version includes in-frame clones alone and lacks a portion of them. The sample lists around 1.9 million clones, approximately 94% occurring once. Material for sequencing was naive CD8+ T cells from PBMCs. The origin of the receptors is a man aged 18 to 30 in good health. Some clones in this sample may be carry-over from other donors' samples. Each CDR3 is given with its conserved first and last residue. D genes are given only for firm matches. A row's size may be missing; if present it is once, few, many or a size class.

D,size,V,J,DNA,CDR3
NA,NA,TRBV28,TRBJ1-5,TGTGCCAGCAGTTGGGGCGGCCAGCCCCAGCATTTT,CASSWGGQPQHF
NA,NA,TRBV6-1,TRBJ2-7,TGTGCCAGCAGTGCTGGGGGCTACGAGCAGTACTTC,CASSAGGYEQYF
TRBD1,NA,TRBV13,TRBJ1-2,TGTGCCAGCAGCCCTACCTTAGTTCCGGGACAGAGCTATGGCTACACCTTC,CASSPTLVPGQSYGYTF
NA,once,TRBV7-2,TRBJ1-2,TGTGCCAGCAATCTTGCAGGGTGGGAAGCTAACTATGGCTACACCTTC,CASNLAGWEANYGYTF
NA,once,TRBV27,TRBJ2-3,TGTGCCAGCAGTTTAAGGTTGGGCAGCACAGATACGCAGTATTTT,CASSLRLGSTDTQYF
NA,NA,TRBV7-9,TRBJ2-5,TGTGCCAGCACAGGGTTATCGGAGACCCAGTACTTC,CASTGLSETQYF
NA,NA,TRBV6-1,TRBJ2-7,TGTGCCAGCAGTGAAGCGAGGGCAGGGAGATCGGGCGAGCAGTACTTC,CASSEARAGRSGEQYF
TRBD2,NA,TRBV28,TRBJ2-7,TGTGCCAGCAGTTTAGGTGGGACTAGCGGGATGAGCGAGCAGTACTTC,CASSLGGTSGMSEQYF
NA,NA,TRBV6-6,TRBJ1-2,TGTGCCAGCAGTTACATGGGACAACCAGGTGATGGCTACACCTTC,CASSYMGQPGDGYTF
NA,NA,TRBV7-6,TRBJ2-1,TGTGCCAGCAGCGGCGGGAATGAGCAGTTCTTC,CASSGGNEQFF
NA,few,TRBV11-2,TRBJ1-1,TGTGCCAGCAGCCCCCGGGCCTTGCGCCCTTTCTTT,CASSPRALRPFF
NA,NA,TRBV7-8,TRBJ2-1,TGTGCCAGCAGCTTAGTTCCCGGACAACCCGGGAGCTCCTACAATGAGCAGTTCTTC,CASSLVPGQPGSSYNEQFF
NA,NA,TRBV13,TRBJ1-1,TGTGCCAGCAGCTCCCTGGACGGGACCAGACCTATGAACACTGAAGCTTTCTTT,CASSSLDGTRPMNTEAFF
NA,NA,TRBV28,TRBJ2-5,TGTGCCAGCAGTTTATTGGGACACGAAGAGACCCAGTACTTC,CASSLLGHEETQYF
TRBD2,NA,TRBV19,TRBJ2-3,TGTGCCAGTAGTAAGGGGGGCGCGGGAGCGGGAGGCCCGCTGGATACGCAGTATTTT,CASSKGGAGAGGPLDTQYF
NA,NA,TRBV6-5,TRBJ1-1,TGTGCCAGCAGTTACGGCTCGGGCATGAACACTGAAGCTTTCTTT,CASSYGSGMNTEAFF
NA,NA,TRBV9,TRBJ2-7,TGTGCCAGCAGCGTAGCCGGAGACTCAACCTACGAGCAGTACTTC,CASSVAGDSTYEQYF
NA,NA,TRBV27,TRBJ2-1,TGTGCCAGCAGCTCACTCCAGCGGCGATCGACCTACAATGAGCAGTTCTTC,CASSSLQRRSTYNEQFF
NA,NA,TRBV27,TRBJ2-7,TGTGCCAGCAGTTTAGGGACATTATACGAGCAGTACTTC,CASSLGTLYEQYF
NA,NA,TRBV7-2,TRBJ1-3,TGTGCCAGCAGCTTACTTAGGGCAGGGGCCCACTCTGGAAACACCATATATTTT,CASSLLRAGAHSGNTIYF
TRBD1,NA,TRBV18,TRBJ2-3,TGTGCCAGCTCGGGACAGAGGCCGGCAGATACGCAGTATTTT,CASSGQRPADTQYF
NA,NA,TRBV9,TRBJ2-3,TGTGCCAGCAGCCCCCCAAGTCAGGGGATGGATACGCAGTATTTT,CASSPPSQGMDTQYF
TRBD2,NA,TRBV9,TRBJ2-7,TGTGCCAGCAGCGTAGGCAGAGGGAGGGTCAACGAGCAGTACTTC,CASSVGRGRVNEQYF